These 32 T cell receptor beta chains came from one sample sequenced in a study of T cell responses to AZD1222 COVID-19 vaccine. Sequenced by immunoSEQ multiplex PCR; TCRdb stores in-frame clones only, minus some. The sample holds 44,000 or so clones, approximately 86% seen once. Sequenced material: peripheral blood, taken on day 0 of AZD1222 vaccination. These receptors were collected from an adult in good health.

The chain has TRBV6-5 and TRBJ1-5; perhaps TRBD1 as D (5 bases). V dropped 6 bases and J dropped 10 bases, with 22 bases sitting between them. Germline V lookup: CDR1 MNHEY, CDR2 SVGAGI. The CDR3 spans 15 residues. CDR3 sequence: CASSSQGGPNRPQHF. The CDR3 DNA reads TGTGCCAGCAGCTCCCAGGGAGGGCCCAATCGACCCCAGCATTTT.

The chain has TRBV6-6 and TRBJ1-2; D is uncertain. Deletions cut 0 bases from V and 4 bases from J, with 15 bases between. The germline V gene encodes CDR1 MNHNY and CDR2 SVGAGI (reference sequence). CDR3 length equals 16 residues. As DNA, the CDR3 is TGTGCCAGCAGTTACTCGAGCGTAACAGTCAGCTATGGCTACACCTTC. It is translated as CASSYSSVTVSYGYTF.

Written as DNA, the CDR3 is TGTGCCAGCAGCTTTGGACAGGGGAGGCGCAATGAGCAGTTCTTC. This gives the protein CASSFGQGRRNEQFF. The rearrangement links TRBV7-2 to TRBJ2-1, with 9 positions matching TRBD1. The CDR3 covers 15 residues. In germline, CDR1 is SGHTA, CDR2 FQGNSA. V trimming: 3 bases; J trimming: 6 bases; junction bases outside the gene matches: 6. The full variable domain, in which reference TRBV7-2 and TRBJ2-1 provide the parts outside the CDR3, is GAGVSQSPSNKVTEKGKDVELRCDPISGHTALYWYRQSLGQGLEFLIYFQGNSAPDKSGLPSDRFSAERTGGSVSTLTIQRTQQEDSAVYLCASSFGQGRRNEQFFGPGTRLTVL.

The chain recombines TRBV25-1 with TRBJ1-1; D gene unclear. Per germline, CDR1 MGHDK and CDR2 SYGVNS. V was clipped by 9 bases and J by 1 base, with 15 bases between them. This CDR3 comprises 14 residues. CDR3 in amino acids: CARGKWTENTEAFF. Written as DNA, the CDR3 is TGTGCCAGGGGGAAGTGGACGGAGAACACTGAAGCTTTCTTT.

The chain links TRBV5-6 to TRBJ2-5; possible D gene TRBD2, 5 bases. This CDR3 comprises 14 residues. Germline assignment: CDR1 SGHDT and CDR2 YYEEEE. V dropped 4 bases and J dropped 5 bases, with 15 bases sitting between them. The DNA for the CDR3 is TGTGCCAGCAGCCTGAGGGAAGAGTACGAGACCCAGTACTTC. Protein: CASSLREEYETQYF. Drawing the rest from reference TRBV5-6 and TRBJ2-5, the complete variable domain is DAGVTQSPTHLIKTRGQQVTLRCSPKSGHDTVSWYQQALGQGPQFIFQYYEEEERQRGNFPDRFSGHQFPNYSSELNVNALLLGDSALYLCASSLREEYETQYFGPGTRLLVL.

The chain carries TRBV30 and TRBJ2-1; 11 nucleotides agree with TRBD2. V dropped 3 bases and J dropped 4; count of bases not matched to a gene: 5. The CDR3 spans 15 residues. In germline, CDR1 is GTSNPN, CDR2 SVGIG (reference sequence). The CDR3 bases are TGTGCCTGGAGGACTAGCGGGGTGGGGTACAATGAGCAGTTCTTC. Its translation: CAWRTSGVGYNEQFF.

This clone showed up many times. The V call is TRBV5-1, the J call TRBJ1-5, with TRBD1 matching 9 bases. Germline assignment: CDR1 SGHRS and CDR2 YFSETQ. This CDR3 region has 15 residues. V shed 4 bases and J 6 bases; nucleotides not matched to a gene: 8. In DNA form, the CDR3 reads TGCGCCAGCAGCCCGGGGGACAGGGTGAGTCAGCCCCAGCATTTT. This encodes CASSPGDRVSQPQHF.

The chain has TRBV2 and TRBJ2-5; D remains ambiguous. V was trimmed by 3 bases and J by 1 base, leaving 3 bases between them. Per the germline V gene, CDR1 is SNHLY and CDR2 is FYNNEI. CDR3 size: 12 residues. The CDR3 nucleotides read TGTGCCAGCAGTGAGATCCAAGAGACCCAGTACTTC. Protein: CASSEIQETQYF.

CDR3 in DNA: TGTGCCAGCACCCTTGGGGGATGGGATGGCTACACCTTC. This translates into CASTLGGWDGYTF. The V call is TRBV7-2, the J call TRBJ1-2; perhaps TRBD1 as D (5 bases). The CDR3 covers 13 residues. Trimming took 7 bases from V and 6 from J, leaving 15 bases between them. Germline-derived CDR1 and CDR2 are SGHTA and FQGNSA.

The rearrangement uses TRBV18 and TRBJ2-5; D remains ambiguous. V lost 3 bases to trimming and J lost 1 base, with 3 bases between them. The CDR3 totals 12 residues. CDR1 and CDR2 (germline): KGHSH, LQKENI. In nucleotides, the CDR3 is TGTGCCAGCTCACCTCCCCAAGAGACCCAGTACTTC. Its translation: CASSPPQETQYF.

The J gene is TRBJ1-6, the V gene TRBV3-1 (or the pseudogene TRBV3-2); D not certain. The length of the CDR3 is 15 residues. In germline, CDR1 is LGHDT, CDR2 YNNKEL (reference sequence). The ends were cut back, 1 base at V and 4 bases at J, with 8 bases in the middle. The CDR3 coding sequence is TGTGCCAGCAGCCAAGTATCCAGATATAATTCACCCCTCCACTTT. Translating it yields CASSQVSRYNSPLHF.

The CDR3 spells CAWTRLAVSTDTQYF. CDR3 nucleotide sequence: TGTGCCTGGACCAGACTAGCGGTTAGCACAGATACGCAGTATTTT. V and J are TRBV30 and TRBJ2-3; the match to TRBD2 covers 9 bases. Per the germline V gene, CDR1 is GTSNPN and CDR2 is SVGIG (reference sequence). J was trimmed by 0 bases and V by 4 bases; bases with no gene match: 5. The CDR3 extends over 15 amino acids.

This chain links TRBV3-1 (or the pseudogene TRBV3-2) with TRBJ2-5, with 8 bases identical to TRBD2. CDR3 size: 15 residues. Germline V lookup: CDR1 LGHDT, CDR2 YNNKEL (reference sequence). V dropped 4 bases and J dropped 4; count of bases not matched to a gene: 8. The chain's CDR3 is CASSRRSSGVETQYF. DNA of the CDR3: TGTGCCAGCAGCCGACGGAGTAGCGGGGTAGAGACCCAGTACTTC.

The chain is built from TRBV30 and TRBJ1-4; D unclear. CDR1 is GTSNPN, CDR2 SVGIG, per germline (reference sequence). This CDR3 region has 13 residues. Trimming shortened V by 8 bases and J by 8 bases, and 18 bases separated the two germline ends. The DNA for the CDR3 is TGTGCCCACGAGGGATCAGGAAGGGAAAAACTGTTTTTT. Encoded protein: CAHEGSGREKLFF.

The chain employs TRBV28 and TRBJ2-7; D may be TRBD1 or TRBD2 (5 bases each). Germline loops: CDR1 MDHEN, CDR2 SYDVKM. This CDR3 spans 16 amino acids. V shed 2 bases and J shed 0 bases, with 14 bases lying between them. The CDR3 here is CASSLRGALSSYEQYF. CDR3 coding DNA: TGTGCCAGCAGTTTACGAGGGGCCCTGAGCTCCTACGAGCAGTACTTC.

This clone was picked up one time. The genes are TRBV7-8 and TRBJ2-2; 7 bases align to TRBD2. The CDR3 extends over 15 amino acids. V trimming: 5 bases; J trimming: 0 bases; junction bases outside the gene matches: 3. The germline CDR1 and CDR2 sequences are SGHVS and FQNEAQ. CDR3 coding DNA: TGTGCCAGCAGCCGGACTAGGTCGAACACCGGGGAGCTGTTTTTT. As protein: CASSRTRSNTGELFF.

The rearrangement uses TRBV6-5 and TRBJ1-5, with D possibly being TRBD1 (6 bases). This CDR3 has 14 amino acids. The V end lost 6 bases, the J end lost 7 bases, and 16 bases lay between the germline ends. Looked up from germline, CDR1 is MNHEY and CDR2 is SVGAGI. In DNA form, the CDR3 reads TGTGCCAGCAGGGGGGGCGGGGCGTCCCAGCCCCAGCATTTT. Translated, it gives CASRGGGASQPQHF.

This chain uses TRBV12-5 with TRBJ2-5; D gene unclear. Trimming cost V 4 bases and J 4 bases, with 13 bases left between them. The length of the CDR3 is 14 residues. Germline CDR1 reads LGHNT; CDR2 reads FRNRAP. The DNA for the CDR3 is TGTGCTAGTGGTTCGCCCGGCGAAGGAGAGACCCAGTACTTC. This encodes CASGSPGEGETQYF.

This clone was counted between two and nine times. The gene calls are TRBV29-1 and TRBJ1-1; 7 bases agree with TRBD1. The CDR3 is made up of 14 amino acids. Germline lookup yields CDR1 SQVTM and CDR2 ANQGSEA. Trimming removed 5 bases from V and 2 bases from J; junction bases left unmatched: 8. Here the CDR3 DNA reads TGCAGCGTTCGAAGGGGGACAGAAAACACTGAAGCTTTCTTT. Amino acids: CSVRRGTENTEAFF.

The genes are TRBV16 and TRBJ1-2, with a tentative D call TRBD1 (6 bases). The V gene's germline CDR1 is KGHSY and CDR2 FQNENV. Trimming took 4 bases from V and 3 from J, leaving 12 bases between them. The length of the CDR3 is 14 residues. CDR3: CASSPRQADYGYTF. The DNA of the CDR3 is TGTGCCAGCAGCCCCCGACAGGCGGACTATGGCTACACCTTC.

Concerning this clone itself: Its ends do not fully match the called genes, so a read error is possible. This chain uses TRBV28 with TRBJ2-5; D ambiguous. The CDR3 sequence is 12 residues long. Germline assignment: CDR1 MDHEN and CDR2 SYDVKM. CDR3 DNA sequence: TGTGCCAGCAGTTCCCCAAGCCGGCGGTTGCACTTC. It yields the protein CASSSPSRRLHF.

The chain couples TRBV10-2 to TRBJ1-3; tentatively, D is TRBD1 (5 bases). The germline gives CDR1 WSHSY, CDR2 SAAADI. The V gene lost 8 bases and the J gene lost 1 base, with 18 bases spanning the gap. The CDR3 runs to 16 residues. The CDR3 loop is CASQEGFRSSGNTIYF. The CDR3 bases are TGCGCCAGCCAAGAGGGGTTCAGGAGTTCTGGAAACACCATATATTTT.

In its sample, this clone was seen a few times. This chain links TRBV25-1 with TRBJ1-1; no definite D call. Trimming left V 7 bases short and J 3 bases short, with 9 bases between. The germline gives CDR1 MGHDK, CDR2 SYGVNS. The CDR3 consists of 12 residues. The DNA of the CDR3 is TGTGCCAGCACTGGCACGTACACTGAAGCTTTCTTT. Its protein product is CASTGTYTEAFF.

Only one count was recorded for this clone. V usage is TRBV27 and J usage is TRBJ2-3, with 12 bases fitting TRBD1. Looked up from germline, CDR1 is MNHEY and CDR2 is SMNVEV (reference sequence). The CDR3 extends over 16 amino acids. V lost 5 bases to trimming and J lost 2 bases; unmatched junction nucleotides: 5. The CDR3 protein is CASSPRDRGPTDTQYF. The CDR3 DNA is TGTGCCAGCAGTCCGAGGGACAGGGGGCCCACAGATACGCAGTATTTT.

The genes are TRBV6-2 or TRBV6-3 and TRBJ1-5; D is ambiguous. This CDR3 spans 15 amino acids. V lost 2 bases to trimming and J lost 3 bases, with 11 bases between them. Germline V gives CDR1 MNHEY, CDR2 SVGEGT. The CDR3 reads CASSYLLGSNQPQHF. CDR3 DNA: TGTGCCAGCAGTTACCTTCTGGGATCCAATCAGCCCCAGCATTTT.

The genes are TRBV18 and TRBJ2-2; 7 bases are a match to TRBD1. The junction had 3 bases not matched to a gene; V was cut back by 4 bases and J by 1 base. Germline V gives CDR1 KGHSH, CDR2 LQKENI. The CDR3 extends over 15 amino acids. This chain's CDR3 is CASSRGQKNTGELFF. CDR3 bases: TGTGCCAGCTCACGGGGACAGAAGAACACCGGGGAGCTGTTTTTT.

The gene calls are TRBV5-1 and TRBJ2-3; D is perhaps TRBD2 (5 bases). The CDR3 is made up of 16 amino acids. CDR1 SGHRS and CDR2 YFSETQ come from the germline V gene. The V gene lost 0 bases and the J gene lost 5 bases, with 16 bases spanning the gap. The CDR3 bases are TGCGCCAGCAGCTTGGGTTTGCTAGCCCAGGTAGATACGCAGTATTTT. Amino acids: CASSLGLLAQVDTQYF.

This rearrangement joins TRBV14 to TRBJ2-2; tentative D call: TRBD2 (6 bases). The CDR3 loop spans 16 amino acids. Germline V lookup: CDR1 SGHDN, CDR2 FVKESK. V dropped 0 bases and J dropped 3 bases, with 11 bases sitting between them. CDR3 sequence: CASSQDVGGDTGELFF. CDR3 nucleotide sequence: TGTGCCAGCAGCCAAGATGTGGGCGGGGACACCGGGGAGCTGTTTTTT.

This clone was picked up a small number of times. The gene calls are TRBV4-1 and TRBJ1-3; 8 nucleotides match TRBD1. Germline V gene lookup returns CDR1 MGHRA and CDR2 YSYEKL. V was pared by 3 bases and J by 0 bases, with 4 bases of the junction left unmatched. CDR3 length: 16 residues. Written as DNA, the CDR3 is TGCGCCAGCAGCCAGCAGGACAGGGCCTCTGGAAACACCATATATTTT. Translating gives CASSQQDRASGNTIYF.

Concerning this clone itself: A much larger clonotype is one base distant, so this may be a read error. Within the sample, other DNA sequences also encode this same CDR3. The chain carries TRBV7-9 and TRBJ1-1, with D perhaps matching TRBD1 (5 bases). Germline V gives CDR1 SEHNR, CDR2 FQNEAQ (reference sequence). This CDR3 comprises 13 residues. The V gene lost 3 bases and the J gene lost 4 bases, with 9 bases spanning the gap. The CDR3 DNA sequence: TGTGCCAGCAGCTTGGGGGGAGGCACTGAAGCTTTCTTT. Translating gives CASSLGGGTEAFF.

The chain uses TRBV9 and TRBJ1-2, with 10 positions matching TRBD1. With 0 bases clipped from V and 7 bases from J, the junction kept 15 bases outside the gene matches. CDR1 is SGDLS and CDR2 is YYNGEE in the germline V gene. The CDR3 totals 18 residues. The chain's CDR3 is CASSVGWGQGILEFGYTF. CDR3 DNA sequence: TGTGCCAGCAGCGTAGGTTGGGGACAGGGGATCTTAGAATTTGGCTACACCTTC.

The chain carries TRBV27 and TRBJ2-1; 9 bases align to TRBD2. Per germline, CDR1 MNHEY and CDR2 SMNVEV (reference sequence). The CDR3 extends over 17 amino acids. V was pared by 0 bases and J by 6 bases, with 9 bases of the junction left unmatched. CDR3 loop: CASSLSASSGVPNEQFF. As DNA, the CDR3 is TGTGCCAGCAGTTTATCCGCTTCTAGCGGGGTCCCCAATGAGCAGTTCTTC.